The rows below give T cell receptor beta chains drawn from one sample of a study of siplizumab effects on memory and regulatory T cells. This table comes from immunoSEQ multiplex PCR, and its TCRdb copy is limited to in-frame clones, with some not included. The table includes approximately 100,000 clones, 93% detected once. Specimen: Tregs sorted from blood. The receptors come from a human donor in good health. CDR3s leave out the opening cysteine and the closing phenylalanine or tryptophan. Fields, in order: J gene, V gene, CDR3 protein.

>TRBJ1-5|TRBV5-3
ARSPDRNQPQH
>TRBJ1-1|TRBV29-1
SGGRDTEAF
>TRBJ1-2|TRBV10-3
AISGQDYGYT
>TRBJ2-3|TRBV11-3
ASSSRMGPTDTQY
>TRBJ2-3|TRBV27
ASKRQGPDTQY
>TRBJ2-5|TRBV7-9
ASSFNRDRETQY
>TRBJ1-3|TRBV6-1
ASSGSGNSGNTIY
>TRBJ2-6|TRBV18
ASSPLSDSGANVLT
>TRBJ2-1|TRBV9
ASSAFSGSSYNEQF
>TRBJ2-7|TRBV14
ASRGVFSYEQY
>TRBJ2-3|TRBV7-3
ASSRERSDTQY
>TRBJ2-3|TRBV5-4
ASSLEGTPGRDTQY
>TRBJ2-7|TRBV29-1
SVTGELDEQY
>TRBJ2-1|TRBV5-1
ASTRGAGGPINEQF
>TRBJ1-6|TRBV7-9
ASSSGPDFAPLH
>TRBJ1-3|TRBV4-3
ASSQGRGLSGNTIY
>TRBJ1-5|TRBV27
ASSSTGFWQPQH
>TRBJ1-2|TRBV11-1
ASSLRTAYYGYT